These 21 T cell receptor beta chains were sequenced from one sample in a study of shared clonotypes between healthy human individuals. Method: immunoSEQ multiplex PCR; TCRdb's copy keeps in-frame clones and lacks some. The profile shows about 1.5 million clones, about 98% of them singletons. The sequenced sample consisted of naive CD4+ T cells sorted from blood. Sample subset: CD45RA+ positively selected. Receptors were obtained from a young man in good health.

V is TRBV10-3 and J is TRBJ1-2; D gene unclear. Germline V gives CDR1 ENHRY, CDR2 SYGVKD. This CDR3 contains 13 residues. The V end was cut by 1 base, the J end by 3 bases, with 6 bases between. The CDR3: CAISEFGDYGYTF. The CDR3 DNA follows: TGTGCCATCAGTGAGTTTGGGGACTATGGCTACACCTTC.

This clone appeared a single time. The genes are TRBV27 and TRBJ1-5; no firm D call. Between the trimmed V and J ends, which lost 4 bases and 1 base, there was a span of 5 bases. This CDR3 is built from 13 residues. Germline CDR1 MNHEY, CDR2 SMNVEV (reference sequence). DNA of the CDR3: TGTGCCAGCAGTTCCAGAAGCAATCAGCCCCAGCATTTT. Amino acid sequence: CASSSRSNQPQHF.

The chain joins TRBV7-9 to TRBJ2-1; D possibly corresponds to TRBD2 (6 bases). Germline lookup yields CDR1 SEHNR and CDR2 FQNEAQ (reference sequence). Trimming pared 1 base from V and 1 base from J, leaving 14 bases between. There are 17 residues in the CDR3. The CDR3 loop reads CASSLGISSVSYNEQFF. In DNA form, the CDR3 reads TGTGCCAGCAGCTTAGGAATCTCTAGCGTGTCCTACAATGAGCAGTTCTTC.

This clone has just one count. The gene calls are TRBV5-1 and TRBJ1-1; D gene ambiguous. The CDR3 length is 13 residues. CDR1 and CDR2 from the germline V gene are SGHRS and YFSETQ. Trimming shortened V by 3 bases and J by 5 bases, and 11 bases separated the two germline ends. CDR3 bases: TGCGCCAGCAGCTCCTTCAGAGGGACTGAAGCTTTCTTT. Translated, it gives CASSSFRGTEAFF.

The chain combines TRBV5-5 with TRBJ2-2; D uncertain. V was trimmed by 2 bases and J by 2 bases, leaving 10 bases between them. Germline CDR1 and CDR2: SGHKS and YYEKEE (reference sequence). The CDR3 contains 15 residues. The CDR3 loop is CASSLASINTGELFF. The CDR3 DNA is TGTGCCAGCAGCTTAGCATCCATTAACACCGGGGAGCTGTTTTTT.

The chain links TRBV11-2 to TRBJ2-7; D remains ambiguous. This CDR3 is built from 10 residues. Between the trimmed V and J ends, which lost 3 bases and 6 bases, there was a span of 3 bases. The germline gives CDR1 SGHAT, CDR2 FQNNGV. The CDR3 loop reads CASSLSEQYF. CDR3 nucleotide sequence: TGTGCCAGCAGCTTGAGCGAGCAGTACTTC.

V usage is TRBV6-1 and J usage is TRBJ1-4, with D maybe TRBD1 (6 bases). With 7 bases removed from V and 8 bases from J, the gap between germline ends came to 14 bases. The germline V gene has CDR1 MNHNS and CDR2 SASEGT. The CDR3 runs 13 residues. Written as DNA, the CDR3 is TGTGCCAGCACCCCTAACAGGGTGGAAAAACTGTTTTTT. Its translation: CASTPNRVEKLFF.

The chain joins TRBV5-7 to TRBJ1-1, with D tentatively TRBD1 (5 bases). TRBV5-7 is given ORF status, its function remaining uncertain. Trimming cost V 5 bases and J 2 bases, with 16 bases left between them. The CDR3 is 15 amino acids. CDR3 loop: CASRLLHRSNTEAFF. The CDR3 DNA reads as TGTGCCAGCAGATTACTACACAGGTCCAACACTGAAGCTTTCTTT.

This clone was detected once. Compared with germline, one end of the junction differs, possibly owing to a read error. The chain recombines TRBV7-7 with TRBJ2-2; D is perhaps TRBD1 (6 bases). This CDR3 has 14 amino acids. The germline V gene encodes CDR1 SSHAT and CDR2 FNYEAQ (reference sequence). The CDR3 DNA reads TGTGCTAGCAGCTTCGGGACACCCGGAGGGGAGCTGTTTTTT. Its translation: CASSFGTPGGELFF. Using reference TRBV7-7 and TRBJ2-2 for the parts outside the CDR3, the full variable domain is GAGVSQSPRYKVTKRGQDVTLRCDPISSHATLYWYQQALGQGPEFLTYFNYEAQPDKSGLPSDRFSAERPEGSISTLTIQRTEQRDSAMYRCASSFGTPGGELFFGEGSRLTVL.

In its sample, this clone was seen once. This chain connects TRBV2 to TRBJ2-5, with D possibly TRBD2 on 5 matching bases. V shed 8 bases and J shed 3 bases, with 10 bases lying between them. Germline lookup yields CDR1 SNHLY and CDR2 FYNNEI. CDR3 size: 12 residues. In DNA, the CDR3 is TGTGCCAGCCAGCGGAGCAAAGAGACCCAGTACTTC. Translated: CASQRSKETQYF.

As for this clone: At the DNA level, this CDR3 is encoded by other sequences in the same sample as well. V is TRBV18 and J is TRBJ2-5; D gene uncertain. V lost 4 bases, J lost 5 bases, and 8 bases lay in between. The CDR3 is 12 amino acids. Germline CDR1 KGHSH, CDR2 LQKENI. DNA for the CDR3: TGTGCCAGCTCACAGGGTCTCGAGACCCAGTACTTC. It specifies CASSQGLETQYF. The full variable domain, its missing parts supplied by reference TRBV18 and TRBJ2-5, is NAGVMQNPRHLVRRRGQEARLRCSPMKGHSHVYWYRQLPEEGLKFMVYLQKENIIDESGMPKERFSAEFPKEGPSILRIQQVVRGDSAAYFCASSQGLETQYFGPGTRLLVL.

V gene TRBV5-1 combines with J gene TRBJ1-3, with 7 bases lining up with TRBD1. Germline CDR1 reads SGHRS; CDR2 reads YFSETQ. The CDR3 is 14 amino acids. V lost 0 bases to trimming and J lost 14 bases; unmatched junction nucleotides: 11. The CDR3 DNA sequence: TGCGCCAGCAGCTTGGGACAGGGCCCTACGGTGGTATATTTT. It specifies CASSLGQGPTVVYF.

This chain connects TRBV11-3 to TRBJ2-1; TRBD2 agrees at 9 bases. V shed 5 bases and J 1 base; nucleotides not matched to a gene: 15. Germline-derived CDR1 and CDR2 are SGHNT and YENEEA. This CDR3 region has 19 residues. The CDR3 here is CASSQTGASGIGSYNEQFF. CDR3 in DNA: TGTGCCAGCAGCCAGACTGGGGCTAGCGGGATCGGGTCCTACAATGAGCAGTTCTTC.

V and J are TRBV5-1 and TRBJ2-7; 8 bases align to TRBD2. V lost 4 bases to trimming and J lost 2 bases; unmatched junction nucleotides: 11. Per germline, CDR1 SGHRS and CDR2 YFSETQ. The CDR3 has 16 amino acids. Written as DNA, the CDR3 is TGCGCCAGCAGCCACGGTGGTACTAGCGGCACCTACGAGCAGTACTTC. It is translated as CASSHGGTSGTYEQYF.

The chain has TRBV7-9 and TRBJ2-3, with D possibly TRBD2 on 6 matching bases. Germline CDR1 is SEHNR and CDR2 is FQNEAQ (reference sequence). Trimming took 5 bases from V and 3 from J, leaving 12 bases between them. This CDR3 is built from 14 residues. As DNA, the CDR3 is TGTGCCAGCAGCCACGACGGGAGTACAGATACGCAGTATTTT. This gives the protein CASSHDGSTDTQYF. Using reference TRBV7-9 and TRBJ2-3 for the parts outside the CDR3, the full variable domain is DTGVSQNPRHKITKRGQNVTFRCDPISEHNRLYWYRQTLGQGPEFLTYFQNEAQLEKSRLLSDRFSAERPKGSFSTLEIQRTEQGDSAMYLCASSHDGSTDTQYFGPGTRLTVL.

V gene TRBV14 combines with J gene TRBJ2-2; D is ambiguous. Germline V CDR1 and CDR2: SGHDN, FVKESK. With 1 base removed from V and 6 bases from J, the gap between germline ends came to 12 bases. This CDR3 is 15 amino acids long. CDR3 loop: CASSQAIVRAGELFF. The CDR3 nucleotides read TGTGCCAGCAGCCAAGCGATAGTACGGGCCGGGGAGCTGTTTTTT.

V usage is TRBV7-3 and J usage is TRBJ2-5; D is perhaps TRBD2 (7 bases). The CDR3 is made up of 15 amino acids. V was clipped by 4 bases and J by 4 bases, with 16 bases between them. Looked up from germline, CDR1 is SGHTA and CDR2 is FQGTGA. The CDR3 loop reads CASSSRIGGPETQYF. DNA for the CDR3: TGTGCCAGCAGCTCCAGAATCGGGGGGCCAGAGACCCAGTACTTC.

The J gene is TRBJ2-7, the V gene TRBV21-1; TRBD2, the table's D call, was not compared with the DNA. TRBV21-1 is given as a pseudogene. This CDR3 spans 16 amino acids. The CDR3 here is CASSTSCGSGGYEQYF. The CDR3 nucleotides are TGTGCCAGCAGCACCTCCTGCGGTAGCGGGGGATACGAGCAGTACTTC.

V gene TRBV4-3 combines with J gene TRBJ1-4; D perhaps matches TRBD1 (6 bases). V shed 0 bases and J shed 8 bases, with 13 bases lying between them. This CDR3 has 15 amino acids. Germline CDR1 reads LGHNA; CDR2 reads YSLEER. The CDR3 loop is CASSQEFRGEEKLFF. The CDR3 nucleotides read TGCGCCAGCAGCCAAGAGTTCAGGGGCGAGGAAAAACTGTTTTTT.

V usage is TRBV15 and J usage is TRBJ1-1, with D possibly matching TRBD1 (5 bases). The CDR3 sequence is 14 residues long. Per the germline V gene, CDR1 is LNHNV and CDR2 is YYDKDF (reference sequence). The V end lost 7 bases, the J end lost 1 base, and 13 bases lay between the germline ends. The DNA of the CDR3 is TGTGCCACCAAGGGATGGGGCTCGAACACTGAAGCTTTCTTT. It codes for CATKGWGSNTEAFF.

The chain carries TRBV5-4 and TRBJ2-1; 11 bases are a match to TRBD2. J lost 2 bases, V lost 0 bases, and 4 bases had no gene match. The CDR3 has 17 amino acids. The V gene's germline CDR1 is SGHNT and CDR2 YYREEE (reference sequence). CDR3 sequence reads: CASSLGTSGFTYNEQFF. Written as DNA, the CDR3 is TGTGCCAGCAGCTTGGGGACTAGCGGGTTTACCTACAATGAGCAGTTCTTC.